A selection of T cell receptor beta chains follows, all from one sample in a study of T-cell memory formation after mild COVID-19. Each CDR3 protein gets one entry after TCRdb re-called the 5' RACE reads with MiXCR. The sample consists of approximately 340,000 distinct CDR3 sequences, 10% to 15% of them appearing once. Sequencing was carried out using PBMCs or a T cell subset sorted from them (not recorded which). These receptors were collected from a man younger than 35 who had mild COVID-19 (a few samples of this study predate the infection). Cell type and time point are not known. CDR3s include the opening cysteine and the closing phenylalanine or tryptophan. A D gene is named only where the DNA matches it firmly. Clone size is given for some rows only: seen once, a few or many times, or a class if the clone is expanded.

-	-	TRBV5-1	TRBJ1-3	TGCGCCAGCAGCGCCGGACTGTACTCTGGAAACACCATATATTTT	CASSAGLYSGNTIYF
-	-	TRBV7-3	TRBJ2-3	TGTGCCAGCAGCTTCGGGGGATTTGATACGCAGTATTTT	CASSFGGFDTQYF
-	-	TRBV7-2	TRBJ1-6	TGTGCCAGCAGCTTAGCGCGCGTCGATTCACCCCTCCACTTT	CASSLARVDSPLHF
TRBD2	-	TRBV6-2/TRBV6-3	TRBJ2-1	TGTGCCAGCAGTGAACGACGGGGGGATGAGCAGTTCTTC	CASSERRGDEQFF
-	-	TRBV20-1	TRBJ1-2	TGCAGTGCTAGGTTTTGGGAGGACTATGGCTACACCTTC	CSARFWEDYGYTF
TRBD1	few	TRBV7-6	TRBJ2-4	TGTGCCAGCAGCTTATATCAGGGGGAGGCCAAAAACATTCAGTACTTC	CASSLYQGEAKNIQYF
TRBD1	few	TRBV5-5	TRBJ2-2	TGTGCCAGCAGGGAGACAGGGACGATCACCGGGGAGCTGTTTTTT	CASRETGTITGELFF
-	many	TRBV9	TRBJ1-2	TGTGCCAGCAGCGCTTCCGGGACCTCCGATAGCTACACCTTC	CASSASGTSDSYTF
-	many	TRBV5-1	TRBJ2-1	TGCGCCAGCAGCTTGCTCAATGAGCAGTTCTTC	CASSLLNEQFF
-	many	TRBV28	TRBJ1-2	TGTGCCAGCAGCCCGCTGGGGTCTAACTATGGCTACACCTTC	CASSPLGSNYGYTF
TRBD2	once	TRBV4-2	TRBJ2-7	TGTGCCAGAAGCCAAGGTGCTAGCGGGGGTCGGGTCGGGCACGAGCAGTACTTC	CARSQGASGGRVGHEQYF
TRBD2	many	TRBV2	TRBJ2-1	TGTGCCAGCAGTGCCCGGAACGGGGGGGATGAGCAGTTCTTC	CASSARNGGDEQFF
TRBD1	many	TRBV7-6	TRBJ1-1	TGTGCCAGCAGTCAACAGGGGTACACTGAAGCTTTCTTT	CASSQQGYTEAFF
TRBD1	many	TRBV6-5	TRBJ2-5	TGTGCCAGCAGTATGGACAGGGGTGGTCGAGAGACCCAGTACTTC	CASSMDRGGRETQYF
-	-	TRBV7-9	TRBJ2-2	TGTGCCAGCAGCTCCCCCGACAGTAACACCGGGGAGCTGTTTTTT	CASSSPDSNTGELFF
-	many	TRBV5-5	TRBJ2-1	TGTGCCAGCAGCCAAGACCCCAATGAGCAGTTCTTC	CASSQDPNEQFF
-	-	TRBV29-1	TRBJ2-7	TGCAGCGTTGATCCAAGGTCCACGGGGGCCGAGCAGTACTTC	CSVDPRSTGAEQYF
-	many	TRBV5-1	TRBJ2-1	TGCGCCAGCAGCCTCCTGACCTGGGATGAGCAGTTCTTC	CASSLLTWDEQFF
-	-	TRBV27	TRBJ1-6	TGTGCCAGCAGTTTTTTGGGTGGCAATTCACCCCTCCACTTT	CASSFLGGNSPLHF
TRBD1	few	TRBV28	TRBJ2-1	TGTGCCAGCAGCGGACCGGGACAGGGGAATGAGCAGTTCTTC	CASSGPGQGNEQFF
TRBD1	-	TRBV5-5	TRBJ2-1	TGTGCCAGCAGATATGGACAGGGTTACAATGAGCAGTTCTTC	CASRYGQGYNEQFF
-	few	TRBV6-2/TRBV6-3	TRBJ1-1	TGTGCCAGCAGTTACGTGGTTCAGAACACTGAAGCTTTCTTT	CASSYVVQNTEAFF
-	few	TRBV10-1	TRBJ2-1	TGCGCCAGCAGCCCCGAGACTGGAAATGAGCAGTTCTTC	CASSPETGNEQFF
TRBD1	-	TRBV6-2/TRBV6-3	TRBJ1-1	TGTGCCAGCAGCGAATGGACAGGGCGGACTGAAGCTTTCTTT	CASSEWTGRTEAFF
-	-	TRBV19	TRBJ2-1	TGTGCCAGTAGTATAAGCAGGGCCTATGAGCAGTTCTTC	CASSISRAYEQFF
-	many	TRBV5-1	TRBJ2-3	TGTGCCAGCAGCTTAGTGGCCGGGACAGATACGCAGTATTTT	CASSLVAGTDTQYF
-	-	TRBV7-2	TRBJ2-2	TGTGCCAGCAGAGTTGTAGGGGGTTCCACCGGGGAGCTGTTTTTT	CASRVVGGSTGELFF
-	few	TRBV7-8	TRBJ1-2	TGTGCCAGCAGCATGGGTACGGGGGAGGGCTACACCTTC	CASSMGTGEGYTF
TRBD1	few	TRBV7-3	TRBJ1-1	TGTGCCAGCAGCTCGACAGGGGGTAGTCAAACTGAAGCTTTCTTT	CASSSTGGSQTEAFF
-	-	TRBV7-9	TRBJ2-3	TGTGCCAGCAGCTCCAGTAGGAGAGTGATAGACACAGATACGCAGTATTTT	CASSSSRRVIDTDTQYF
TRBD1	few	TRBV7-9	TRBJ1-1	TGTGCCAGCAGCTTATTCGGGGACAGGGGGATGAACACTGAAGCTTTCTTT	CASSLFGDRGMNTEAFF
-	few	TRBV7-2	TRBJ1-6	TGTGCCAGCAGCTTGGGGCTGAATTCACCCCTCCACTTT	CASSLGLNSPLHF
-	many	TRBV6-2/TRBV6-3	TRBJ2-5	TGTGCCAGCAGTTACAGGACTGAAGAGACCCAGTACTTC	CASSYRTEETQYF
-	-	TRBV9	TRBJ1-6	TGTGCCAGCAGCGTAGGGACGTTCAATTCACCCCTCCACTTT	CASSVGTFNSPLHF
-	few	TRBV11-2	TRBJ1-6	TGTGCCAGCAGCCCCTACACCCGGGACTATAATTCACCCCTCCACTTT	CASSPYTRDYNSPLHF
TRBD1	-	TRBV7-9	TRBJ1-5	TGTGCCAGCAGCTTAGTAGGGACAGGGAAGGATCAGCCCCAGCATTTT	CASSLVGTGKDQPQHF
-	-	TRBV7-9	TRBJ1-5	TGTGCCAGCAGCTTAGGGGGAGGCGGCGCACCGGCCCAGCATTTT	CASSLGGGGAPAQHF
TRBD1	few	TRBV4-1	TRBJ2-1	TGCGCCAGCAGCCAAGTCGGGTCGGGGACAGGGCAGAACGAGCAGTTCTTC	CASSQVGSGTGQNEQFF
TRBD1	few	TRBV5-1	TRBJ1-1	TGCGCCAGCAGCTTGTCCCAGGGGGCATTTACTGAAGCTTTCTTT	CASSLSQGAFTEAFF
-	-	TRBV9	TRBJ2-2	TGTGCCAGCAGCGTAGACAGGTTCACCGGGGAGCTGTTTTTT	CASSVDRFTGELFF
-	few	TRBV7-9	TRBJ2-5	TGTGCCAGCAGCTTATCCGCGAAGACCCAGTACTTC	CASSLSAKTQYF
TRBD2	-	TRBV7-3	TRBJ2-1	TGTGCCAGCAGCTTGGGCGGGGGAATGGGGCGCGAGCAGTTCTTC	CASSLGGGMGREQFF
-	-	TRBV19	TRBJ2-1	TGTGCCAGTAGTACTTCTTTCCTAGCGAATGAGCAGTTCTTC	CASSTSFLANEQFF
-	few	TRBV4-1	TRBJ1-3	TGCGCCAGCAGCCAAGACAGGGCCGAATCTGGAAACACCATATATTTT	CASSQDRAESGNTIYF
-	few	TRBV10-3	TRBJ1-1	TGTGCCATCAGGGACCTCCAAGGATGGTTCACTGAAGCTTTCTTT	CAIRDLQGWFTEAFF
-	-	TRBV5-1	TRBJ2-5	TGCGCCAGCAGCTCCCCGGGAGCGGTGAGTGGAGAGACCCAGTACTTC	CASSSPGAVSGETQYF
TRBD1	once	TRBV4-2	TRBJ1-5	TGTGCCAGCAGCCAAGAAGTAACAGGGGGCGGCAATCAGCCCCAGCATTTT	CASSQEVTGGGNQPQHF
-	-	TRBV28	TRBJ2-2	TGTGCCAGCAGCCCGGGCCCACGGGACACCGGGGAGCTGTTTTTT	CASSPGPRDTGELFF
-	few	TRBV30	TRBJ2-3	TGTGCCTGGGGACAAGGGTTCACAGATACGCAGTATTTT	CAWGQGFTDTQYF
-	-	TRBV13	TRBJ2-1	TGTGCCAGCAGCTTAGAAAGCTTCAATGAGCAGTTCTTC	CASSLESFNEQFF
TRBD2	-	TRBV12-3/TRBV12-4	TRBJ2-3	TGTGCCACCGCGGGGGGGCCAGGTACAGATACGCAGTATTTT	CATAGGPGTDTQYF